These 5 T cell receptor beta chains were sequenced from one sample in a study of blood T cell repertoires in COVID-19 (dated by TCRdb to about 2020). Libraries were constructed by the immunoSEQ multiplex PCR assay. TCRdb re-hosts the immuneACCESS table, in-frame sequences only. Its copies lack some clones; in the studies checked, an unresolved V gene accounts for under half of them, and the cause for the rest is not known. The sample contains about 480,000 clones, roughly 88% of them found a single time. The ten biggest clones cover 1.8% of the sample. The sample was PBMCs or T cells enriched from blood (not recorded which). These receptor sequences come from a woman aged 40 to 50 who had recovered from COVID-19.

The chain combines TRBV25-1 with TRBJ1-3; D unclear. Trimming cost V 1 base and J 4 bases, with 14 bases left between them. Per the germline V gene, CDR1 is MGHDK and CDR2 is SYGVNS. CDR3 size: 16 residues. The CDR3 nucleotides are TGTGCCAGCAGTGAATGGGTAGGCACAGTGGGAAACACCATATATTTT. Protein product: CASSEWVGTVGNTIYF.

This CDR3 is CASSQRTGDNTEAFF. The CDR3 bases are TGTGCCAGCAGCCAACGGACAGGGGATAACACTGAAGCTTTCTTT. The chain links TRBV14 to TRBJ1-1; 9 nucleotides agree with TRBD1. The CDR3 extends over 15 amino acids. Germline V gene sequence: CDR1 SGHDN, CDR2 FVKESK. The J segment lost 2 bases and the V segment lost 2 bases, leaving 3 bases of the junction unmatched.

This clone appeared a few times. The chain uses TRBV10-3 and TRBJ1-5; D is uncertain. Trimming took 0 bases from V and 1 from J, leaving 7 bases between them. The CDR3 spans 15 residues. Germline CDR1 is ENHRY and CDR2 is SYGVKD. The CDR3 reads CAISESNASNQPQHF. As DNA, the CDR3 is TGTGCCATCAGTGAGTCGAATGCGAGCAATCAGCCCCAGCATTTT.

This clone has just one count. The CDR3 protein is CASRSGLLTDTQYF. CDR3 nucleotides: TGTGCCAGCAGATCGGGACTTCTCACAGATACGCAGTATTTT. J is TRBJ2-3 and V is TRBV28; perhaps TRBD2 as D (6 bases). The CDR3 spans 14 residues. The V and J ends lost 6 bases and 2 bases respectively, with 12 bases between them. Germline V gene lookup returns CDR1 MDHEN and CDR2 SYDVKM.

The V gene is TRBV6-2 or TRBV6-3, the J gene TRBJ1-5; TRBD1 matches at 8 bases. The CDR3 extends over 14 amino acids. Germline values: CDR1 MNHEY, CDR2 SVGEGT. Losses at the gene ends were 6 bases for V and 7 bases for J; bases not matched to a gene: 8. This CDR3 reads CASSQRTGNQPQHF. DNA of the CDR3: TGTGCCAGCAGCCAGAGGACAGGGAACCAGCCCCAGCATTTT.